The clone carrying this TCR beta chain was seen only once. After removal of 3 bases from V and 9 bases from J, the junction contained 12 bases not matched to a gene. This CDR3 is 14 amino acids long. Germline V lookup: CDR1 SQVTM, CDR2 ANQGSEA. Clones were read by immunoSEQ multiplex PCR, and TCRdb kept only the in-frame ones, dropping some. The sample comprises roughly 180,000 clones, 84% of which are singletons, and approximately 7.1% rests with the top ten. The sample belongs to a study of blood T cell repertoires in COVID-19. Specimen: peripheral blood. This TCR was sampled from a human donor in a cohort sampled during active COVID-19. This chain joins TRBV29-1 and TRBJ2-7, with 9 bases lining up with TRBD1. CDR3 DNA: TGCAGCGTTGATAGGGGGACAGGGACTACGGGGCAGTACTTC. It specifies CSVDRGTGTTGQYF.